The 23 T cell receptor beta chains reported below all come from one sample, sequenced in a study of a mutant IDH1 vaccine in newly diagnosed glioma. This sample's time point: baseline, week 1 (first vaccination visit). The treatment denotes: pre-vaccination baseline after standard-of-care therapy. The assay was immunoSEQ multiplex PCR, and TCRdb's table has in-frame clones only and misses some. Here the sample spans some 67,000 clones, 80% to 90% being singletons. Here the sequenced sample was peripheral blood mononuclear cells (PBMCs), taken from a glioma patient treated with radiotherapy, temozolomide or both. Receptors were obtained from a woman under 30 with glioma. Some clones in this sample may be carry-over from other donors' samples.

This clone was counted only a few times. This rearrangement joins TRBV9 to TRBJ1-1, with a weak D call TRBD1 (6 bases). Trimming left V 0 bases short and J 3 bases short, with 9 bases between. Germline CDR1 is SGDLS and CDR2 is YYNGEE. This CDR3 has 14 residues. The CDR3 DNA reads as TGTGCCAGCAGCGTAGCAGGGGAGGACACTGAAGCTTTCTTT. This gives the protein CASSVAGEDTEAFF.

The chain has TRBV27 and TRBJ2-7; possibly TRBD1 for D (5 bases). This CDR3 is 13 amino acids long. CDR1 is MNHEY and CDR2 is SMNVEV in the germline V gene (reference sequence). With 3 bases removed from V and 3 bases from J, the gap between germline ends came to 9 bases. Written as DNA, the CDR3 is TGTGCCAGCAGTTTTTCACAGGTCTACGAGCAGTACTTC. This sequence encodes CASSFSQVYEQYF.

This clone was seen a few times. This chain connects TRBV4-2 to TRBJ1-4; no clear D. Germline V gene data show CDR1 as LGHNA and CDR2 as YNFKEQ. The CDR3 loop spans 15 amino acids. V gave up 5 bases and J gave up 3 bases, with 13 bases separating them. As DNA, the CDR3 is TGTGCCAGCAGCGCCGAGAGGCTCTCTAATGAAAAACTGTTTTTT. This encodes CASSAERLSNEKLFF.

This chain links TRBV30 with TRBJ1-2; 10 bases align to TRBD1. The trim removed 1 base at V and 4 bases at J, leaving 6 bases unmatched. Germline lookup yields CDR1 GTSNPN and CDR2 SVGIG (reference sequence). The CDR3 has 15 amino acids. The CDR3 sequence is CAWSARDRGTYGYTF. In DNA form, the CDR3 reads TGTGCCTGGAGTGCACGGGACAGGGGAACCTATGGCTACACCTTC. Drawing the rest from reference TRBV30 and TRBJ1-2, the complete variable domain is SQTIHQWPATLVQPVGSPLSLECTVEGTSNPNLYWYRQAAGRGLQLLFYSVGIGQISSEVPQNLSASRPQDRQFILSSKKLLLSDSGFYLCAWSARDRGTYGYTFGSGTRLTVV.

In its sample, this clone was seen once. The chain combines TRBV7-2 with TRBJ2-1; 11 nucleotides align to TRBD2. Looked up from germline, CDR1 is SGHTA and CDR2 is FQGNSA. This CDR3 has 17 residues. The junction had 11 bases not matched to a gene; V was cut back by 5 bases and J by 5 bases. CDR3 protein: CASSRRRLAGGDNEQFF. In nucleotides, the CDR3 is TGTGCCAGCAGCCGCCGCCGGCTAGCGGGGGGAGACAATGAGCAGTTCTTC.

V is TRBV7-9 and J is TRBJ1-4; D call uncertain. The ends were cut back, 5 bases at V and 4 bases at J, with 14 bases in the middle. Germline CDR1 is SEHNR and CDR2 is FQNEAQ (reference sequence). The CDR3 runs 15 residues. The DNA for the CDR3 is TGTGCCAGCAGCCTCGGCGACACGATTAATGAAAAACTGTTTTTT. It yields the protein CASSLGDTINEKLFF.

The CDR3 bases are TGTGCCAGCAGCGAATCGGGGAATGAGCAGTTCTTC. This codes for CASSESGNEQFF. This chain joins TRBV6-5 and TRBJ2-1; perhaps TRBD2 as D (5 bases). CDR1 is MNHEY and CDR2 is SVGAGI in the germline V gene. This CDR3 has 12 amino acids. V was shortened by 6 bases and J by 7 bases, with 10 bases between the two germline ends.

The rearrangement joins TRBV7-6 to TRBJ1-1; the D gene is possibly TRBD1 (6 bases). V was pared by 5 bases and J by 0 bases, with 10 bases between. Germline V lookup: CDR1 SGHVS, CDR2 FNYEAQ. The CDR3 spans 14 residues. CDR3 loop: CASSPGVMNTEAFF. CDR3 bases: TGTGCCAGCAGCCCAGGGGTGATGAACACTGAAGCTTTCTTT.

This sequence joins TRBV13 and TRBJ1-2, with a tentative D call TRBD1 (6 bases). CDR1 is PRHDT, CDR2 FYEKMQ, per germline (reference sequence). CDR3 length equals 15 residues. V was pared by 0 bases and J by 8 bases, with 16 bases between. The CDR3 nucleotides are TGTGCCAGCAGCTTAGGTTTACTGGGGGGGCTGGGCTACACCTTC. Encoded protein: CASSLGLLGGLGYTF.

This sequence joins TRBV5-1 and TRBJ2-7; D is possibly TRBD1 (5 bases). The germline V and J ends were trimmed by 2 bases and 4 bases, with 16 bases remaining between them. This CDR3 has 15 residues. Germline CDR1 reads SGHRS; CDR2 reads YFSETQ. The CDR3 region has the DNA TGCGCCAGCAGCTTTAAGGGAACAGGAACTTACGAGCAGTACTTC. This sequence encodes CASSFKGTGTYEQYF.

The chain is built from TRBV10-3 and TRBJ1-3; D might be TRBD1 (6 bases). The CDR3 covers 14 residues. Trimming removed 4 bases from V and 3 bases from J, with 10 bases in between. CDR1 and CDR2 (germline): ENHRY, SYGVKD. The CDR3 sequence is CAISGRQDGNTIYF. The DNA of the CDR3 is TGTGCCATCAGTGGTAGACAGGATGGAAACACCATATATTTT.

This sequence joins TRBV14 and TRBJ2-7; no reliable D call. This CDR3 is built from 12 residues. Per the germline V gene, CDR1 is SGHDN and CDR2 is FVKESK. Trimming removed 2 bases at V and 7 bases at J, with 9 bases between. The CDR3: CASSQLSGEQYF. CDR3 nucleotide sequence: TGTGCCAGCAGCCAACTGTCCGGGGAGCAGTACTTC. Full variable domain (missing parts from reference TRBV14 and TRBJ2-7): EAGVTQFPSHSVIEKGQTVTLRCDPISGHDNLYWYRRVMGKEIKFLLHFVKESKQDESGMPNNRFLAERTGGTYSTLKVQPAELEDSGVYFCASSQLSGEQYFGPGTRLTVT.

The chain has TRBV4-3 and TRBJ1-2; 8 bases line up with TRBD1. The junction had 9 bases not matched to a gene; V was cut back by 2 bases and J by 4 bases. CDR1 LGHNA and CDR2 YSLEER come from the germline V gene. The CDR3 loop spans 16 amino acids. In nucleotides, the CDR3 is TGCGCCAGCAGCCAAATGATCGATCAGGGGGCCTATGGCTACACCTTC. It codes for CASSQMIDQGAYGYTF.

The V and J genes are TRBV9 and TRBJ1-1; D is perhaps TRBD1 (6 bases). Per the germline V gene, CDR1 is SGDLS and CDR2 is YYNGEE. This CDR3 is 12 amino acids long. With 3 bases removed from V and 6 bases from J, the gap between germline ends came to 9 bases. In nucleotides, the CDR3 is TGTGCCAGCAGCGCGGGGGGGCCTGAAGCTTTCTTT. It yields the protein CASSAGGPEAFF.

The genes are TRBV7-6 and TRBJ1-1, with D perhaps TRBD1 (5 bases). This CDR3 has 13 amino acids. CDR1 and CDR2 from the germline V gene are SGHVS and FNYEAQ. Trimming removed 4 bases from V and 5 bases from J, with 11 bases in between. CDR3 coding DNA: TGTGCCAGCAGCTCCAGGGATTTGACTGAAGCTTTCTTT. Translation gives CASSSRDLTEAFF.

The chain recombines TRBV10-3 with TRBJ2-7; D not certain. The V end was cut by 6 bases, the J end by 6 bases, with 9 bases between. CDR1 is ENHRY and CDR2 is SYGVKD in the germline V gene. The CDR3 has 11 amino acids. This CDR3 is CAISVDVEQYF. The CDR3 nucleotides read TGTGCCATCAGCGTGGACGTCGAGCAGTACTTC.

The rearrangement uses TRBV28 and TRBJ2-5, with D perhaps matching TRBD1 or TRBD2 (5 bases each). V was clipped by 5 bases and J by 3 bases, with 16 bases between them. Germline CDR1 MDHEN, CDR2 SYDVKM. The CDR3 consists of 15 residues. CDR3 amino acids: CASSPGTPWEETQYF. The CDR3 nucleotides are TGTGCCAGCAGTCCCGGGACGCCGTGGGAAGAGACCCAGTACTTC.

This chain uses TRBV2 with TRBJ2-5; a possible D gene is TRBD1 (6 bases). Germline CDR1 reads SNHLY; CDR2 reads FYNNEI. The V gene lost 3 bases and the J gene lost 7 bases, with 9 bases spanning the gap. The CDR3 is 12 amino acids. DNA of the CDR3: TGTGCCAGCAGTGAGGCGACAGGGACCCAGTACTTC. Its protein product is CASSEATGTQYF.

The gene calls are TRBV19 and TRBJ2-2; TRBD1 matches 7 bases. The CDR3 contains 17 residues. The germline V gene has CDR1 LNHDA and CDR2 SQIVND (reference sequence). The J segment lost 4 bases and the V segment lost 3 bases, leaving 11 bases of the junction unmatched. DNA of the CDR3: TGTGCCAGTAGTATGCCCGCCGACAGGGCGGGCACCGGGGAGCTGTTTTTT. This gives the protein CASSMPADRAGTGELFF. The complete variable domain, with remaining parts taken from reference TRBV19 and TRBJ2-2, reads DGGITQSPKYLFRKEGQNVTLSCEQNLNHDAMYWYRQDPGQGLRLIYYSQIVNDFQKGDIAEGYSVSREKKESFPLTVTSAQKNPTAFYLCASSMPADRAGTGELFFGEGSRLTVL.

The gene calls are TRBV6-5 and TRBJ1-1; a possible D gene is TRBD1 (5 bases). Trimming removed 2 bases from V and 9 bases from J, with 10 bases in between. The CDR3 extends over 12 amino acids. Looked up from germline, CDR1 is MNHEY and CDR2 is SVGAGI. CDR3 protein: CASSYGAGKAFF. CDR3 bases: TGTGCCAGCAGTTACGGGGCAGGGAAAGCTTTCTTT.

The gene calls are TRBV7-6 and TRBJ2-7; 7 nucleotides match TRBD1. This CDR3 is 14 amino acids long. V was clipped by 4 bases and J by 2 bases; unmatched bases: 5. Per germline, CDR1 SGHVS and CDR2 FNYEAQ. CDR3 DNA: TGTGCCAGCAGCTCACCGGGACAGACCTACGAGCAGTACTTC. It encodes CASSSPGQTYEQYF.

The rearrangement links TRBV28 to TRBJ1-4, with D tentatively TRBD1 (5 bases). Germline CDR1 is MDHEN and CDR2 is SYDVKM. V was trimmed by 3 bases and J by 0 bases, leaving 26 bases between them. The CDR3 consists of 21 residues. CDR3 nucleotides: TGTGCCAGCAGTTTTTTTGATTGGGGAGGCAGGGAAAAGGCAACTAATGAAAAACTGTTTTTT. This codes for CASSFFDWGGREKATNEKLFF. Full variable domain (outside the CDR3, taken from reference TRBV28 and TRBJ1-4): DVKVTQSSRYLVKRTGEKVFLECVQDMDHENMFWYRQDPGLGLRLIYFSYDVKMKEKGDIPEGYSVSREKKERFSLILESASTNQTSMYLCASSFFDWGGREKATNEKLFFGSGTQLSVL.

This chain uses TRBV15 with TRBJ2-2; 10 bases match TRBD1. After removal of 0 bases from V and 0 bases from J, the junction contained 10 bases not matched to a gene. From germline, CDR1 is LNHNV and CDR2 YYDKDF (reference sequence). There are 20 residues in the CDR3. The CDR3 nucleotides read TGTGCCACCAGCAGAGATTGGGACAGGGGAATGGATTCGAACACCGGGGAGCTGTTTTTT. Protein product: CATSRDWDRGMDSNTGELFF.